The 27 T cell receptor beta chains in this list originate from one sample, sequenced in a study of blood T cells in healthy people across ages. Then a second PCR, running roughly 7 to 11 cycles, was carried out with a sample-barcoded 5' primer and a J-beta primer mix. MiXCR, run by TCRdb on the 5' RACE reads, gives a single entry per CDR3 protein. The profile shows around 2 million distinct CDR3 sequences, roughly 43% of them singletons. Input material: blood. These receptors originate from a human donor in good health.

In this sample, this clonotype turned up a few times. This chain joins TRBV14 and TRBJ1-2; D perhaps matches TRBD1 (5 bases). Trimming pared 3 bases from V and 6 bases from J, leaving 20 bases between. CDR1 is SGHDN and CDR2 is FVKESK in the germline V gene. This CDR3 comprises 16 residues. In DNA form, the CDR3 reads TGTGCCAGCAGCCATTTCCGGGACCGGGGGTTCGATGGCTACACCTTC. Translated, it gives CASSHFRDRGFDGYTF. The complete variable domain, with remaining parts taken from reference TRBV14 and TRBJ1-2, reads EAGVTQFPSHSVIEKGQTVTLRCDPISGHDNLYWYRRVMGKEIKFLLHFVKESKQDESGMPNNRFLAERTGGTYSTLKVQPAELEDSGVYFCASSHFRDRGFDGYTFGSGTRLTVV.

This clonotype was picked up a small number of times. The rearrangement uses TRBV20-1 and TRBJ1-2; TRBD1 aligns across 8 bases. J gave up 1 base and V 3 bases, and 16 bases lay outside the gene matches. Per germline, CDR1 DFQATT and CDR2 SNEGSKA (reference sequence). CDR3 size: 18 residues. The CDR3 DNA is TGCAGTGCTAGCCCGCACGATCAAAGGACAGGGATTAACTATGGCTACACCTTC. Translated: CSASPHDQRTGINYGYTF.

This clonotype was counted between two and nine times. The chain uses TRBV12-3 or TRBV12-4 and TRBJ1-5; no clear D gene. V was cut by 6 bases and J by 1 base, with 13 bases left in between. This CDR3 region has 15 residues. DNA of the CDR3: TGTGCCAGCAGCCCCAGGCGGGTCAGCAATCAGCCCCAGCATTTT. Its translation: CASSPRRVSNQPQHF.

The CDR3 region has the DNA TGTGCCAGCAGCCTCCGGGCGGGGGCTGAAGCTTTCTTT. Translating gives CASSLRAGAEAFF. This chain joins TRBV3-1 and TRBJ1-1, with D maybe TRBD1 (5 bases). The CDR3 covers 13 residues. The germline CDR1 and CDR2 sequences are LGHDT and YNNKEL (reference sequence). Trimming took 4 bases from V and 6 from J, leaving 12 bases between them.

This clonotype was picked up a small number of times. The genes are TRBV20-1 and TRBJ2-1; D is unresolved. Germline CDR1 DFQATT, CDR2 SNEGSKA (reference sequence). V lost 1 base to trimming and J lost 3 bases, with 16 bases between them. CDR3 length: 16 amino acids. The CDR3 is CSARVASSTHYNEQFF. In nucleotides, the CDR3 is TGCAGTGCTAGAGTGGCCTCATCCACCCACTACAATGAGCAGTTCTTC.

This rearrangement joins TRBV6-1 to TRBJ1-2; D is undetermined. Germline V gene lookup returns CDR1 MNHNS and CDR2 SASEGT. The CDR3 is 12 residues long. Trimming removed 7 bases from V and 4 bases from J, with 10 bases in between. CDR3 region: CASKPPGYGYTF. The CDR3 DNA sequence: TGTGCCAGCAAGCCCCCTGGCTATGGCTACACCTTC.

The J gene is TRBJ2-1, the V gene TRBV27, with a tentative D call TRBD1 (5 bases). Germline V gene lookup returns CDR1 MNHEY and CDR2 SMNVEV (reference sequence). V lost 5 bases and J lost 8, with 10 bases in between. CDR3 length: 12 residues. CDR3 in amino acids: CASSSRAHEQFF. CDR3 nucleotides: TGTGCCAGCAGTAGCAGGGCGCATGAGCAGTTCTTC.

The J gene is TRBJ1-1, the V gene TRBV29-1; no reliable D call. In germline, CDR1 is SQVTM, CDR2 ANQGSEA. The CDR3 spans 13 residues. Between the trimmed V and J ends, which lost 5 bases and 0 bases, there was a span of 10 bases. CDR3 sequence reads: CSVSQYMNTEAFF. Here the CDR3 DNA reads TGCAGCGTTTCACAGTACATGAACACTGAAGCTTTCTTT.

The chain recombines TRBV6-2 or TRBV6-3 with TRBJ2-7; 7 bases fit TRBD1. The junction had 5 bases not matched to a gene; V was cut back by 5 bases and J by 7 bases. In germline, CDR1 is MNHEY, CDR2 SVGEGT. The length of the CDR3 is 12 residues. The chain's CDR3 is CASSDRVGEQYF. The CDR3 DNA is TGTGCCAGCAGTGACAGGGTAGGTGAGCAGTACTTC.

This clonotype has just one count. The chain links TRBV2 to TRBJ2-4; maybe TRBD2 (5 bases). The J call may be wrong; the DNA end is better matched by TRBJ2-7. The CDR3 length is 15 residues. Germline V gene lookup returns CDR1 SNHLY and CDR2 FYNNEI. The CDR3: CASSRKTSGTYEQYF. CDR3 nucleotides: TGTGCCAGCAGCAGGAAAACATCGGGGACCTACGAGCAGTACTTC.

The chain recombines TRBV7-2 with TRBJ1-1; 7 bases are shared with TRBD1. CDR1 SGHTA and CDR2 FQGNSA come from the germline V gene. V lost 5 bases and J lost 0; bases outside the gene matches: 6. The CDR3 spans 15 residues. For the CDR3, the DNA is TGTGCCAGCAGCGCGACAGGGTTCATGAACACTGAAGCTTTCTTT. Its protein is CASSATGFMNTEAFF.

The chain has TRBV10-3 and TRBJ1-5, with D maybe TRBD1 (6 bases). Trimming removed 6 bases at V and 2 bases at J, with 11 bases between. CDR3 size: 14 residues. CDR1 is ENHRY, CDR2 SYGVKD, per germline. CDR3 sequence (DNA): TGTGCCATCAGCCGGGACACTGGCAATCAGCCCCAGCATTTT. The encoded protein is CAISRDTGNQPQHF.

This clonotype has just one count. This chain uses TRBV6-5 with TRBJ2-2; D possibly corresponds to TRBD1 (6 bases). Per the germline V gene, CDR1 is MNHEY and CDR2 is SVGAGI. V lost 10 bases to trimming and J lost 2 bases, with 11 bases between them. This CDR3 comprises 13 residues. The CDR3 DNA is TGTGCCATCGGGACACCTAACACCGGGGAGCTGTTTTTT. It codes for CAIGTPNTGELFF.

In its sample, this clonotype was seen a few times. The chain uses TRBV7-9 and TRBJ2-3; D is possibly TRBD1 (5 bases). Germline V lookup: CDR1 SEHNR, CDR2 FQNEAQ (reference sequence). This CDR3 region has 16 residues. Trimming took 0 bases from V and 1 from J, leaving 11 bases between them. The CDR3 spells CASSLAGQPGTDTQYF. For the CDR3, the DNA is TGTGCCAGCAGCTTAGCGGGGCAGCCCGGCACAGATACGCAGTATTTT.

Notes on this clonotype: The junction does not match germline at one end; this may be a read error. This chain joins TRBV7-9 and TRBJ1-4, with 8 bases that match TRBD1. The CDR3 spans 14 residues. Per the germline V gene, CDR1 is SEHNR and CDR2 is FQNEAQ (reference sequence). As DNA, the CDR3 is TGTGCCAGCAACTTAAGACAGGGGAGTGAAAAACTGTTTTTT. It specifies CASNLRQGSEKLFF.

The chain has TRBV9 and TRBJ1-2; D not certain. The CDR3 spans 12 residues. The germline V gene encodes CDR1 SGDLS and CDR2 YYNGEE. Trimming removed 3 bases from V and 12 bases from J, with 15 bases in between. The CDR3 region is CASSAGHYGHTF. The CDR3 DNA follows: TGTGCCAGCAGCGCGGGCCACTACGGCCACACCTTC.

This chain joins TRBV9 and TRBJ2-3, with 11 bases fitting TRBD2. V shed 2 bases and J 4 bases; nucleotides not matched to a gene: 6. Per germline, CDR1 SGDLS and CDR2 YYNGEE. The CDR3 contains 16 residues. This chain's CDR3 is CASSVNSGGAADTQYF. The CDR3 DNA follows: TGTGCCAGCAGCGTTAATAGCGGGGGGGCCGCAGATACGCAGTATTTT.

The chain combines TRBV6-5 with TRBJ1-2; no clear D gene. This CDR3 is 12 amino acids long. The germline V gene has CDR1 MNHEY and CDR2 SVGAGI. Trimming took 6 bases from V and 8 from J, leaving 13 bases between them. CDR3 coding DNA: TGTGCCAGCAGACACCGGGGATCCGGCTACACCTTC. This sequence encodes CASRHRGSGYTF.

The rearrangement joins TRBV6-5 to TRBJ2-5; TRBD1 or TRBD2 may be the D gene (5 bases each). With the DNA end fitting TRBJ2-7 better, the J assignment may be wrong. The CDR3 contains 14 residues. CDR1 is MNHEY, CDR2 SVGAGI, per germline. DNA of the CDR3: TGTGCCAGCAGGGGTACCGAGGGGAACGACGAGCAGTACTTC. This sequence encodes CASRGTEGNDEQYF.

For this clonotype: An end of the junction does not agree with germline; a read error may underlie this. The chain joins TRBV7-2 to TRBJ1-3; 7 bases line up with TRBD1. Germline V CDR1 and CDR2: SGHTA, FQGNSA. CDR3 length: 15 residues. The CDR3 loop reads CAGSLTGAGQNTIYF. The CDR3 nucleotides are TGTGCCGGCAGCCTTACAGGGGCCGGGCAAAACACCATATATTTT.

CDR3 residues: CSARDGLAPQETQYF. The CDR3 DNA sequence: TGCAGTGCTAGAGATGGCCTAGCTCCACAAGAGACCCAGTACTTC. The chain combines TRBV20-1 with TRBJ2-5, with D tentatively TRBD2 (5 bases). The CDR3 spans 15 residues. Per germline, CDR1 DFQATT and CDR2 SNEGSKA (reference sequence). V was shortened by 0 bases and J by 2 bases, with 13 bases between the two germline ends.

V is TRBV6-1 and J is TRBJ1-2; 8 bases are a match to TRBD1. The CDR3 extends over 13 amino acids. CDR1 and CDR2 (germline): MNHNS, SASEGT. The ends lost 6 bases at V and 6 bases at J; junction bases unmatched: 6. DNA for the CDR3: TGTGCCAGCAGAGCCAGGGGGCTGAATGGCTACACCTTC. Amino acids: CASRARGLNGYTF.

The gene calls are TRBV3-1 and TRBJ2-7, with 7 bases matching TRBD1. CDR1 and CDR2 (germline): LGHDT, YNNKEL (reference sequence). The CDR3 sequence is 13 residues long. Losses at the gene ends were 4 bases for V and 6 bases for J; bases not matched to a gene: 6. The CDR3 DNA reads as TGTGCCAGCAGCCGACAGGGCAGCCGCGAGCAGTACTTC. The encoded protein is CASSRQGSREQYF.

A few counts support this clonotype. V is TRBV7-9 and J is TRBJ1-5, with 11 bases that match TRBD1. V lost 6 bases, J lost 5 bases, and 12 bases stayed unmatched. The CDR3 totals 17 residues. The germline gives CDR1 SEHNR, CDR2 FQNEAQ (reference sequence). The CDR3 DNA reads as TGTGCCAGCAGTCCCCTCCGGGGACAGGGGGTCCATCAGCCCCAGCATTTT. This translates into CASSPLRGQGVHQPQHF.

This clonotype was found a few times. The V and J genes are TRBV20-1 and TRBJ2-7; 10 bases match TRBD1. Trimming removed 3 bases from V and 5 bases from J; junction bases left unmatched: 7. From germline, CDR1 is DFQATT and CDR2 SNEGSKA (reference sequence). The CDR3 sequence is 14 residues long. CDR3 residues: CSASRRDRGDEQYF. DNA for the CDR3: TGCAGTGCTAGTAGACGGGACAGGGGCGACGAGCAGTACTTC.

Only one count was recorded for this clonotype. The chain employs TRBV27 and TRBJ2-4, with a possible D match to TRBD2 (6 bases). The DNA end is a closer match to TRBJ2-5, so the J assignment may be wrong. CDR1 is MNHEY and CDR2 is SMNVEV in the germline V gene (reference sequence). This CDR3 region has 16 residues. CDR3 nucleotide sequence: TGTGCCAGCAGTTTATCGATTGCGGGGACGAGAGAGACCCAGTACTTC. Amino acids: CASSLSIAGTRETQYF.

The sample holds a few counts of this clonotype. CDR3 sequence: CASSVALAPQYF. CDR3 sequence (DNA): TGTGCCAGCAGCGTAGCTCTTGCCCCGCAGTATTTT. The gene calls are TRBV9 and TRBJ2-3, with D uncertain. Germline V gives CDR1 SGDLS, CDR2 YYNGEE. The length of the CDR3 is 12 residues. Trimming removed 0 bases at V and 10 bases at J, with 9 bases between.